The rows below give T cell receptor beta chains drawn from one sample of a study of T-cell reconstitution after alpha-beta-depleted transplantation in children. TCRdb processed the PCR reads anew with MiXCR; each CDR3 protein has one entry. The sample lists approximately 240,000 distinct CDR3 sequences, around 9.9% seen once, with roughly 27% in the top ten. Material: PBMCs, obtained before TCRalphabeta/CD19-depleted stem cell transplant. The receptors here all came from a child under two years old with acute myeloid leukemia, due to receive a stem cell transplant. The CDR3 runs from the conserved cysteine through the conserved F or W. D genes are given only for firm matches. Clone size, where shown, is once, few, many, or a class for clones that have expanded.

D: -; V: TRBV10-3; J: TRBJ2-7; size: many; CDR3: CAISESRGNYEQYF; DNA: TGTGCCATCAGTGAGTCTAGAGGGAACTACGAGCAGTACTTC
D: TRBD2; V: TRBV20-1; J: TRBJ2-1; size: many; CDR3: CSARLGEGNEQFF; DNA: TGCAGTGCTAGGCTGGGGGAGGGGAATGAGCAGTTCTTC
D: TRBD2; V: TRBV20-1; J: TRBJ2-1; size: many; CDR3: CSGKRDYNEQFF; DNA: TGCAGTGGAAAGCGGGACTACAATGAGCAGTTCTTC
D: -; V: TRBV12-3/TRBV12-4; J: TRBJ2-7; size: many; CDR3: CASSWGAANYEQYF; DNA: TGTGCCAGCAGTTGGGGTGCAGCCAACTACGAGCAGTACTTC
D: -; V: TRBV12-3/TRBV12-4; J: TRBJ2-3; size: many; CDR3: CASGGYTQYF; DNA: TGTGCCAGCGGAGGTTATACGCAGTATTTT
D: TRBD2; V: TRBV27; J: TRBJ2-7; size: many; CDR3: CASSLSPAPSGRAVYF; DNA: TGTGCCAGCAGTTTGAGCCCTGCCCCTAGCGGGAGGGCCGTATACTTC
D: TRBD2; V: TRBV12-3/TRBV12-4; J: TRBJ2-3; size: many; CDR3: CASSPSGTSTDTQYF; DNA: TGTGCCAGCAGCCCTAGCGGGACTAGCACAGATACGCAGTATTTT
D: -; V: TRBV21-1; J: TRBJ2-5; size: -; CDR3: CEVIDRETQYF; DNA: TGTGAGGTCATAGATCGAGAGACCCAGTACTTC
D: -; V: TRBV19; J: TRBJ2-3; size: many; CDR3: CASSPVTSTDTQYF; DNA: TGTGCCAGTAGTCCTGTTACGTCCACAGATACGCAGTATTTT
D: -; V: TRBV12-3/TRBV12-4; J: TRBJ1-5; size: many; CDR3: CASGGNQPQHF; DNA: TGTGCCAGCGGAGGCAATCAGCCCCAGCATTTT
D: TRBD2; V: TRBV20-1; J: TRBJ2-1; size: -; CDR3: CSASGGGRVLNEQFF; DNA: TGCAGTGCTAGTGGTGGAGGGAGGGTGCTCAATGAGCAGTTCTTC
D: TRBD1; V: TRBV5-1; J: TRBJ1-6; size: many; CDR3: CASSQRDSTNSPLHF; DNA: TGCGCCAGCAGCCAACGGGACAGCACCAATTCACCCCTCCACTTT
D: -; V: TRBV28; J: TRBJ1-2; size: many; CDR3: CASSPGEYGYTF; DNA: TGTGCCAGCAGTCCAGGGGAATATGGCTACACCTTC
D: -; V: TRBV18; J: TRBJ2-7; size: many; CDR3: CASSQARPYEQYF; DNA: TGTGCCAGCTCACAGGCCAGACCCTACGAGCAGTACTTC
D: -; V: TRBV5-1; J: TRBJ2-1; size: many; CDR3: CASRQDYNEQFF; DNA: TGCGCCAGTCGACAGGACTACAATGAGCAGTTCTTC
D: TRBD1; V: TRBV25-1; J: TRBJ2-1; size: few; CDR3: CASREYAGTGGKKQFF; DNA: TGTGCCAGCAGGGAATACGCCGGGACAGGGGGAAAGAAGCAGTTCTTC
D: -; V: TRBV20-1; J: TRBJ1-2; size: few; CDR3: CSASSQGGYTF; DNA: TGCAGTGCTAGCAGCCAAGGAGGCTACACCTTC
D: TRBD1; V: TRBV6-1; J: TRBJ2-7; size: many; CDR3: CASENRGYEQYF; DNA: TGTGCCAGCGAAAACAGGGGCTACGAGCAGTACTTC
D: TRBD2; V: TRBV20-1; J: TRBJ2-4; size: many; CDR3: CSGGLAGIQYF; DNA: TGCAGTGGGGGACTAGCGGGCATTCAGTACTTC
D: TRBD2; V: TRBV3-1; J: TRBJ2-3; size: -; CDR3: CASSHPSGRASRDTQYF; DNA: TGTGCCAGCAGCCACCCTAGCGGGAGGGCGTCAAGGGATACGCAGTATTTT
D: -; V: TRBV5-1; J: TRBJ1-1; size: many; CDR3: CASSLDRHREAFF; DNA: TGCGCCAGCAGCCTAGATCGACACCGTGAAGCTTTCTTT
D: -; V: TRBV29-1; J: TRBJ1-2; size: many; CDR3: CSVESTYGYTF; DNA: TGCAGCGTGGAGTCTACATATGGCTACACCTTC
D: TRBD1; V: TRBV20-1; J: TRBJ2-7; size: -; CDR3: CSARADRGPYEQYF; DNA: TGCAGTGCTAGGGCCGACAGGGGGCCCTACGAGCAGTACTTC
D: -; V: TRBV12-3/TRBV12-4; J: TRBJ2-1; size: many; CDR3: CASSFPSASYNEQFF; DNA: TGTGCCAGCAGTTTTCCCAGCGCCTCCTACAATGAGCAGTTCTTC
D: -; V: TRBV7-9; J: TRBJ1-2; size: many; CDR3: CASSPGGRIYGYTF; DNA: TGTGCCAGCAGCCCTGGAGGGAGGATATATGGCTACACCTTC
D: TRBD1; V: TRBV27; J: TRBJ1-2; size: many; CDR3: CASSSRQGFYYGYTF; DNA: TGTGCCAGCAGCTCCCGACAGGGATTCTACTATGGCTACACCTTC
D: -; V: TRBV5-1; J: TRBJ2-7; size: -; CDR3: CASSLGGNKGYEQYF; DNA: TGCGCCAGCAGCTTGGGAGGGAATAAGGGATACGAGCAGTACTTC
D: -; V: TRBV27; J: TRBJ2-3; size: many; CDR3: CASNRGTFGETQYF; DNA: TGTGCCAGCAACCGAGGGACTTTCGGGGAGACGCAGTATTTT
D: -; V: TRBV7-6; J: TRBJ2-4; size: many; CDR3: CASSLEAGLRNIQYF; DNA: TGTGCCAGCAGCTTAGAGGCAGGGCTCAGAAACATTCAGTACTTC
D: -; V: TRBV5-1; J: TRBJ2-3; size: many; CDR3: CASRTQVSTDTQYF; DNA: TGCGCCAGCAGGACACAGGTCAGCACAGATACGCAGTATTTT
D: -; V: TRBV7-6; J: TRBJ1-2; size: -; CDR3: CASSLARTYGYTF; DNA: TGTGCCAGCAGCTTAGCGAGGACTTATGGCTACACCTTC
D: -; V: TRBV29-1; J: TRBJ2-7; size: many; CDR3: CSVSSSYEQYF; DNA: TGCAGCGTATCATCCTCCTACGAGCAGTACTTC
D: -; V: TRBV5-1; J: TRBJ2-7; size: -; CDR3: CASSFRGFNNEQYF; DNA: TGCGCCAGCAGCTTTCGGGGTTTTAACAATGAGCAGTACTTC
D: -; V: TRBV6-1; J: TRBJ2-5; size: many; CDR3: CASSDDPGLFQETQYF; DNA: TGTGCCAGCAGTGATGATCCGGGACTGTTCCAAGAGACCCAGTACTTC
D: TRBD1; V: TRBV5-1; J: TRBJ1-1; size: -; CDR3: CASSLKGTVNTEAFF; DNA: TGCGCCAGCAGCTTGAAGGGGACAGTGAACACTGAAGCTTTCTTT
D: -; V: TRBV20-1; J: TRBJ2-1; size: many; CDR3: CSARDPIGGEQFF; DNA: TGCAGTGCTAGAGATCCGATCGGCGGCGAGCAGTTCTTC
D: -; V: TRBV7-2; J: TRBJ2-5; size: many; CDR3: CASSFGWAGSGRETQYF; DNA: TGTGCCAGCAGCTTTGGGTGGGCCGGGTCGGGAAGAGAGACCCAGTACTTC
D: TRBD2; V: TRBV5-1; J: TRBJ2-3; size: many; CDR3: CASTTSGSAMDTQYF; DNA: TGCGCCAGCACGACTAGCGGGTCGGCCATGGATACGCAGTATTTT
D: TRBD2; V: TRBV5-1; J: TRBJ2-7; size: many; CDR3: CASSLTSGNPYEQYF; DNA: TGCGCCAGCAGCTTGACTAGCGGGAACCCCTACGAGCAGTACTTC
D: TRBD2; V: TRBV6-5; J: TRBJ2-3; size: many; CDR3: CASSYVSGDTDTQYF; DNA: TGTGCCAGCAGTTACGTTAGCGGGGACACAGATACGCAGTATTTT
D: -; V: TRBV5-1; J: TRBJ1-1; size: many; CDR3: CASSRGGGDTEAFF; DNA: TGCGCCAGCAGCCGAGGGGGGGGGGACACTGAAGCTTTCTTT
D: TRBD2; V: TRBV4-3; J: TRBJ2-1; size: many; CDR3: CASSQSGRGAGDEQFF; DNA: TGCGCCAGCAGCCAAAGCGGGAGGGGTGCAGGAGATGAGCAGTTCTTC
D: -; V: TRBV15; J: TRBJ1-2; size: many; CDR3: CATSGGSYGYTF; DNA: TGTGCCACCAGCGGGGGTAGCTATGGCTACACCTTC
D: -; V: TRBV7-6; J: TRBJ1-2; size: many; CDR3: CASSLRPASNYGYTF; DNA: TGTGCCAGCAGCTTAAGACCTGCAAGTAACTATGGCTACACCTTC
D: -; V: TRBV11-2; J: TRBJ2-1; size: many; CDR3: CASSQVRDIEQFF; DNA: TGTGCCAGCAGCCAAGTTAGGGATATCGAGCAGTTCTTC
D: -; V: TRBV29-1; J: TRBJ2-7; size: few; CDR3: CSGVVRGSYEQYF; DNA: TGCAGCGGGGTAGTCCGAGGGTCCTACGAGCAGTACTTC
D: -; V: TRBV28; J: TRBJ2-1; size: many; CDR3: CASSPHGGAGEQFF; DNA: TGTGCCAGCAGTCCACATGGGGGGGCGGGAGAGCAGTTCTTC
D: -; V: TRBV5-4; J: TRBJ2-1; size: many; CDR3: CASSLDNYNEQFF; DNA: TGTGCCAGCAGCTTAGACAACTACAATGAGCAGTTCTTC
D: TRBD2; V: TRBV12-3/TRBV12-4; J: TRBJ2-1; size: many; CDR3: CASSQLADIYNEQFF; DNA: TGTGCCAGCAGCCAACTAGCGGATATTTACAATGAGCAGTTCTTC
D: TRBD1; V: TRBV7-2; J: TRBJ1-2; size: many; CDR3: CASSVGQDYGYTF; DNA: TGTGCCAGCAGCGTGGGACAGGACTATGGCTACACCTTC
D: TRBD1; V: TRBV7-8; J: TRBJ2-7; size: -; CDR3: CASSLLGQVISYEQYF; DNA: TGTGCCAGCAGCTTACTGGGACAGGTGATATCCTACGAGCAGTACTTC
D: TRBD2; V: TRBV20-1; J: TRBJ2-2; size: many; CDR3: CSASVTGGGPMNTGELFF; DNA: TGCAGTGCTAGTGTGACGGGGGGTGGGCCGATGAACACCGGGGAGCTGTTTTTT
D: -; V: TRBV6-5; J: TRBJ2-1; size: many; CDR3: CASSYVGGRYNNEQFF; DNA: TGTGCCAGCAGTTATGTGGGGGGCCGCTATAACAATGAGCAGTTCTTC
D: TRBD2; V: TRBV7-8; J: TRBJ2-2; size: many; CDR3: CASSSREGPGELFF; DNA: TGTGCCAGCAGCTCGCGGGAGGGCCCCGGGGAGCTGTTTTTT
D: TRBD2; V: TRBV7-9; J: TRBJ2-7; size: many; CDR3: CASSLVLAGTYEQYF; DNA: TGTGCCAGCAGCTTAGTGCTAGCGGGAACCTACGAGCAGTACTTC
D: TRBD2; V: TRBV20-1; J: TRBJ2-7; size: many; CDR3: CSALSGRASYEQYF; DNA: TGCAGTGCCCTTAGCGGGAGGGCCAGCTACGAGCAGTACTTC
D: TRBD1; V: TRBV7-9; J: TRBJ2-1; size: -; CDR3: CASSPPGTVYNEQFF; DNA: TGTGCCAGCAGCCCACCAGGGACAGTATACAATGAGCAGTTCTTC